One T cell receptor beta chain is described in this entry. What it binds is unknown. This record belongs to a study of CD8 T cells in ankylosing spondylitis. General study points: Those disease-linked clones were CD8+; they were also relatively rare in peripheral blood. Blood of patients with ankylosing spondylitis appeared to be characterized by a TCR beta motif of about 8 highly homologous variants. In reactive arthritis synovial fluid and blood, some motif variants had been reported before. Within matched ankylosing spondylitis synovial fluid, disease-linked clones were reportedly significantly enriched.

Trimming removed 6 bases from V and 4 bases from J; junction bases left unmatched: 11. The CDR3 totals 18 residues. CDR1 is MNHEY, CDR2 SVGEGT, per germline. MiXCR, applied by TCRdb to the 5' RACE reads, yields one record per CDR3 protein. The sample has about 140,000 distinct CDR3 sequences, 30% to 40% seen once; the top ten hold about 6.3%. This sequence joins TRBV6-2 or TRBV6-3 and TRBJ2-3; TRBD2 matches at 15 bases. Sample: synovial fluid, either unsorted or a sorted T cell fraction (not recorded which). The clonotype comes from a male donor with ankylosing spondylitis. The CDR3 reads CASSHTGLAGGPPDTQYF. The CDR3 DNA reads TGTGCCAGCAGCCATACCGGACTAGCGGGAGGGCCTCCAGATACGCAGTATTTT.